The present TCR beta chain was sequenced within a study of T cell changes during pregnancy in multiple sclerosis. TCRdb's copy holds only in-frame clones and misses some; the assay was immunoSEQ multiplex PCR. The sample contains some 50,000 clones, 85% to 95% of which appear only once. The clonotype was recovered from a female donor with multiple sclerosis, enrolled in a pregnancy study. The sequencing here drew on CD8+ T cells from peripheral blood mononuclear cells, taken in the second trimester of pregnancy.

CDR3 bases: TGTGCCACAGGGGACTACACCTACGAGCAGTACTTC. Translation: CATGDYTYEQYF. J is TRBJ2-7 and V is TRBV7-9; TRBD2 might be the D (7 bases). Trimming removed 10 bases at V and 2 bases at J, with 12 bases between. There are 12 residues in the CDR3. Germline V gene data show CDR1 as SEHNR and CDR2 as FQNEAQ (reference sequence).